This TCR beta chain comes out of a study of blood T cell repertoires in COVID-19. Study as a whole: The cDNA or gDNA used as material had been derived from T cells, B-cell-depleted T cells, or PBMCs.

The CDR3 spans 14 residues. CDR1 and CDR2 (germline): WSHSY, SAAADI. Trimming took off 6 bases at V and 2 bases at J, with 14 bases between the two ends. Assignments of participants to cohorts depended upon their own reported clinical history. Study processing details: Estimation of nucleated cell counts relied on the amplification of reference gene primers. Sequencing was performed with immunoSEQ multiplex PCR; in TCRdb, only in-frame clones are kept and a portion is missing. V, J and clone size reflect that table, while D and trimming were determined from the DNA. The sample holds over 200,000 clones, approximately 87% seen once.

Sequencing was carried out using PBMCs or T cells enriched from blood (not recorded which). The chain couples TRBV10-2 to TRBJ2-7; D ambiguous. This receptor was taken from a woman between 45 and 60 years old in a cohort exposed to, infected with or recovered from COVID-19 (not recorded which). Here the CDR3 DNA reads TGCGCCAGCAGGGTTGCAGGTAGAGCCTACGAGCAGTACTTC. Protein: CASRVAGRAYEQYF.